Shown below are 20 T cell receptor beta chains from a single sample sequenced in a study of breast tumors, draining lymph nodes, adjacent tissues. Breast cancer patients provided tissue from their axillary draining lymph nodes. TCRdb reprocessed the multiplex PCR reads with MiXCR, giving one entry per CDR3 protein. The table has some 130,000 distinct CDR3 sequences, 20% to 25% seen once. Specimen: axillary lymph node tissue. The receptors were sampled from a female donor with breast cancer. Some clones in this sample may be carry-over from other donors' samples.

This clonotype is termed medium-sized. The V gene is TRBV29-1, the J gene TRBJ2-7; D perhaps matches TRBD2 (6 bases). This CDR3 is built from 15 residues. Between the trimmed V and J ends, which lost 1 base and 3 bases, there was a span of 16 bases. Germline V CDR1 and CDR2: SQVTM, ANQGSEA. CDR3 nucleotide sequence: TGCAGCGTTGAAGGGGTTGATCACGGGGGCTACGAGCAGTACTTC. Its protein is CSVEGVDHGGYEQYF.

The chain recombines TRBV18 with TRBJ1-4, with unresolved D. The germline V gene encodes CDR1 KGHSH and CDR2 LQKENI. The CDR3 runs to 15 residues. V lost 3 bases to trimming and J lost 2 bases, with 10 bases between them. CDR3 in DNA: TGTGCCAGCTCACCTTCAAGGGCGACTAATGAAAAACTGTTTTTT. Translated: CASSPSRATNEKLFF.

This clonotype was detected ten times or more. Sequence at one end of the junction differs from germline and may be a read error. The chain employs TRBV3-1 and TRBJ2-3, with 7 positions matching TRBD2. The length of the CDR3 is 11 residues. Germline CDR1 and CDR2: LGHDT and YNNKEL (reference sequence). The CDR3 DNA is TGTGCCAGCAGCCGACTAGCTGGGATCGAATTT. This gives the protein CASSRLAGIEF.

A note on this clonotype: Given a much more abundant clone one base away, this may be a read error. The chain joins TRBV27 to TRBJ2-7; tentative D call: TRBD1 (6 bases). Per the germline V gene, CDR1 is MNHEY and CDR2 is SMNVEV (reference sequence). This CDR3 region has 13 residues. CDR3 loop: CANSPGQSYEQYF. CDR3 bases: TGTGCCAACAGTCCAGGACAGTCCTACGAGCAGTACTTC.

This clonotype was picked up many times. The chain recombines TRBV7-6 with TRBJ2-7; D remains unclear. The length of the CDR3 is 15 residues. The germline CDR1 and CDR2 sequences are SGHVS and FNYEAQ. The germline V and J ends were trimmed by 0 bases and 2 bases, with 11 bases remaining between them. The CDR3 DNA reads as TGTGCCAGCAGCTTAGCGCCGGGTATTACCTACGAGCAGTACTTC. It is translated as CASSLAPGITYEQYF.

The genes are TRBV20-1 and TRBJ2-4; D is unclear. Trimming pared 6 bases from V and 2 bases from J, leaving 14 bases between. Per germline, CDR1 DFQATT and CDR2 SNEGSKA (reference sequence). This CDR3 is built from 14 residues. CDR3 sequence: CSAVEQRSKNIQYF. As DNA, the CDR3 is TGCAGTGCGGTTGAACAGAGGTCCAAAAACATTCAGTACTTC.

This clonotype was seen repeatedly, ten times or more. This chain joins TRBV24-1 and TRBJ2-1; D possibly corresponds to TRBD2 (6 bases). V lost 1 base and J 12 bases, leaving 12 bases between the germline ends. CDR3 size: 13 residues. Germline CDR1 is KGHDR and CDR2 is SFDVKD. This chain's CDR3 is CATSDFGGGRQFF. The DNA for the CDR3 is TGTGCCACCAGTGATTTTGGTGGAGGGCGGCAGTTCTTC.

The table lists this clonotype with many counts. Written as DNA, the CDR3 is TGTGCCAGCAGCCAAACGGGGGCCGGGGAGCTGTTTTTT. Translated, it gives CASSQTGAGELFF. The chain joins TRBV3-1 to TRBJ2-2, with D tentatively TRBD2 (6 bases). The length of the CDR3 is 13 residues. Germline V gives CDR1 LGHDT, CDR2 YNNKEL (reference sequence). V was cut by 2 bases and J by 6 bases, with 7 bases left in between. Full variable domain (outside the CDR3, taken from reference TRBV3-1 and TRBJ2-2): DTAVSQTPKYLVTQMGNDKSIKCEQNLGHDTMYWYKQDSKKFLKIMFSYNNKELIINETVPNRFSPKSPDKAHLNLHINSLELGDSAVYFCASSQTGAGELFFGEGSRLTVL.

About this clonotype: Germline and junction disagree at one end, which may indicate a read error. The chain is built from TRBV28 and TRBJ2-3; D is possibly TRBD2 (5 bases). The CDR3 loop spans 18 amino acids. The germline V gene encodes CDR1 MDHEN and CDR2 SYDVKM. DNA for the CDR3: TGTGCCAGCAGTAGTTTCGAAACTAGATCCACCCTCAGAGATATGCAGTATTTT. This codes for CASSSFETRSTLRDMQYF.

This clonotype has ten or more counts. The CDR3 here is CASSVSGSLRDTQYF. The CDR3 DNA follows: TGTGCCAGCAGCGTTAGCGGGAGTCTGAGAGATACGCAGTATTTT. The chain joins TRBV7-3 to TRBJ2-3, with 9 bases that match TRBD2. In germline, CDR1 is SGHTA, CDR2 FQGTGA. J gave up 5 bases and V 5 bases, and 8 bases lay outside the gene matches. The CDR3 consists of 15 residues.

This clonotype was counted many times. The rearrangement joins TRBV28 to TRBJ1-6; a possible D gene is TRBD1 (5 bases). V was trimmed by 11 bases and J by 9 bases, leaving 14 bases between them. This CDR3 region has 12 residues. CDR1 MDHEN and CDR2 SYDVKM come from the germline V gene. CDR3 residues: CAYSVRGSPLHF. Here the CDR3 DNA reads TGTGCCTACAGCGTAAGGGGTTCACCCCTCCACTTT.

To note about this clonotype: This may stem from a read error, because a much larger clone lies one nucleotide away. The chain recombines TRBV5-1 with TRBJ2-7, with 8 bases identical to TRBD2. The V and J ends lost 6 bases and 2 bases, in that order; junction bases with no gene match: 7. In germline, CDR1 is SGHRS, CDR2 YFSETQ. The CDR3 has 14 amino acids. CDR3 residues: CASTPGGPAYEQYF. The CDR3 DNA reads TGCGCCAGCACCCCGGGGGGGCCCGCCTACGAGCAGTACTTC.

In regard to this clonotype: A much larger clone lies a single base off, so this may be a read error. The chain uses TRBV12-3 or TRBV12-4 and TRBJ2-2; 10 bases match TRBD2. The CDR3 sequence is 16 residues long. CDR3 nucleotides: TGTGCCACCAAGGAAGCGGGAGGGCCCGTCACCGGGGAGCTGCTTTTT. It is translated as CATKEAGGPVTGELLF.

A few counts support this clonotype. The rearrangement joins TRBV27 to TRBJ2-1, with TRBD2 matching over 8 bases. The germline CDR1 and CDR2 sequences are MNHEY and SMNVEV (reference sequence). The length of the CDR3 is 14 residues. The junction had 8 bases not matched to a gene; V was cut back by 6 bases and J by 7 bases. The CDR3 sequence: CASRESGSLNEQFF. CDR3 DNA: TGTGCCAGCAGAGAAAGCGGGAGTTTGAATGAGCAGTTCTTC.

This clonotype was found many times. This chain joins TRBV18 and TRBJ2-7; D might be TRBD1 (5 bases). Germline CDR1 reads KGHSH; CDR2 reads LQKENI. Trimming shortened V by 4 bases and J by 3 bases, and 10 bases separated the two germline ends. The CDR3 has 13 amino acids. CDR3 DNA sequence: TGTGCCAGCTCACGGACAATTGACTACGAGCAGTACTTC. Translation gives CASSRTIDYEQYF.

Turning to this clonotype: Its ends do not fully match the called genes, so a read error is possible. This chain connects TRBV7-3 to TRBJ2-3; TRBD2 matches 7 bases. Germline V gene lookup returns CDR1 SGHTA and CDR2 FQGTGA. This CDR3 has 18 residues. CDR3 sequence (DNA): TGTGCCAGCAGCTCGGGGTTAGGCGCGGGAGACGGCACAGATAGGCAGTATTTT. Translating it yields CASSSGLGAGDGTDRQYF.

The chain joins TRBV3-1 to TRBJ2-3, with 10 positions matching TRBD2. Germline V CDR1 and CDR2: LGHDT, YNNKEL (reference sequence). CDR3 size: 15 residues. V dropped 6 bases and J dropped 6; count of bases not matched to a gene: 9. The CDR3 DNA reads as TGTGCCAGCAGTCCCGGGACTAGCGCCGAGGATACGCAGTATTTT. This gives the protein CASSPGTSAEDTQYF.

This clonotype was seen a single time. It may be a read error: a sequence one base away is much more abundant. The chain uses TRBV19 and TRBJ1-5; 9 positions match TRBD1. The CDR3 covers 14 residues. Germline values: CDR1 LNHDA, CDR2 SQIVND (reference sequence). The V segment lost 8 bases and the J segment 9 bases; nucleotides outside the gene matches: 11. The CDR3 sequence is CASAQGAIGLPQHF. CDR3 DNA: TGTGCCAGTGCACAGGGGGCGATCGGTCTGCCCCAGCATTTT.

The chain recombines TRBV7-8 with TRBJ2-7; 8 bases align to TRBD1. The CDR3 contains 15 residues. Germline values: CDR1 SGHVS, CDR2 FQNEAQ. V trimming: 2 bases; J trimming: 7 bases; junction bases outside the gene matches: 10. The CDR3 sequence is CASSLRGQGVLEQYF. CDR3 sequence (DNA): TGTGCCAGCAGCTTACGTGGACAGGGTGTTTTGGAGCAGTACTTC.

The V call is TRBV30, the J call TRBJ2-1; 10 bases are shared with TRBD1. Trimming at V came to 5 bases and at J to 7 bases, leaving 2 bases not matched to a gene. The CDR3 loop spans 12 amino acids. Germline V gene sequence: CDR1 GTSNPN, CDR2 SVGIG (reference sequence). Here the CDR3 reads CAWSGQGNEQFF. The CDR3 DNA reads TGTGCCTGGTCGGGACAGGGGAATGAGCAGTTCTTC.